This paragraph covers one TCR beta chain sequence. Antigen: not known. The sample comes from a study of T cell responses to AZD1222 COVID-19 vaccine. Notes on the study in general: Distributed over spike, vaccine-associated CD4 TCRs predominated at 160-218 and 743-854.

Germline V gene sequence: CDR1 SGHAT, CDR2 FQNNGV. Trimming took 2 bases from V and 0 from J, leaving 2 bases between them. The CDR3 consists of 13 residues. The method was immunoSEQ multiplex PCR; TCRdb's version includes in-frame clones alone and lacks a portion of them. The sample lists 35,000 or so clones, about 89% occurring once. The chain couples TRBV11-2 to TRBJ1-5, with D unresolved. Sample: peripheral blood, taken on day 0 of AZD1222 vaccination. This TCR came from an adult in good health. CDR3 in amino acids: CASSLSSNQPQHF. In DNA form, the CDR3 reads TGTGCCAGCAGCTTAAGTAGCAATCAGCCCCAGCATTTT. The entire variable domain, with the rest obtained from reference TRBV11-2 and TRBJ1-5, is as follows: EAGVAQSPRYKIIEKRQSVAFWCNPISGHATLYWYQQILGQGPKLLIQFQNNGVVDDSQLPKDRFSAERLKGVDSTLKIQPAKLEDSAVYLCASSLSSNQPQHFGDGTRLSIL.